The entry that follows covers one T cell receptor beta chain sequence. All participating donors were Caucasian adults from Nashville, Tennessee. This sample is part of a study of shared clonotypes between healthy human individuals. Across the study: Three CD4 naive, three CD4 memory, two CD8 naive and one CD8 memory plate were used per donor.

The data were produced by immunoSEQ multiplex PCR, yet TCRdb's version contains in-frame clones alone and is incomplete. The sample gives hundreds of thousands of clones, more than 70% of which show up once; 1.5% to 2% is in the top ten. The ends were cut back, 7 bases at V and 0 bases at J, with 5 bases in the middle. The CDR3 spans 12 residues. Germline loops: CDR1 LNHDA, CDR2 SQIVND (reference sequence). Sample: memory CD4+ T cells sorted from blood. Sample subset: CD45RA-negative fraction. This TCR was sampled from a woman aged 25-40 years in good health. The chain is built from TRBV19 and TRBJ2-3, with D maybe TRBD1 (5 bases). The CDR3 coding sequence is TGTGCCAGTACAGGGAGCACAGATACGCAGTATTTT. Its protein product is CASTGSTDTQYF.